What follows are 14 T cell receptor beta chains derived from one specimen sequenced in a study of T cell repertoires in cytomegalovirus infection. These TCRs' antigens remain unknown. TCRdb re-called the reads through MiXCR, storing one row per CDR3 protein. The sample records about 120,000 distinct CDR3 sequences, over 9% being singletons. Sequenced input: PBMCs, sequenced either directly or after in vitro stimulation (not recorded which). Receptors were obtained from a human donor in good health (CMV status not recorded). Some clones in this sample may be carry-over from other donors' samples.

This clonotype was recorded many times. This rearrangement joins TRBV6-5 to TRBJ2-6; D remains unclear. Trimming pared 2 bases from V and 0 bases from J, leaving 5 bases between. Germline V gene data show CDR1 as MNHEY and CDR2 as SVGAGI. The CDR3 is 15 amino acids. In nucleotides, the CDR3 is TGTGCCAGCAGTTACGGTTTCTCTGGGGCCAACGTCCTGACTTTC. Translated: CASSYGFSGANVLTF.

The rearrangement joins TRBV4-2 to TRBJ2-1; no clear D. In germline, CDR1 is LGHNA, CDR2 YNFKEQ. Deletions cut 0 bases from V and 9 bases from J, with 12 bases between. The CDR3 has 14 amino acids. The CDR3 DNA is TGTGCCAGCAGCCAAGACCAAATTCTGAGTGAGCAGTTCTTC. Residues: CASSQDQILSEQFF.

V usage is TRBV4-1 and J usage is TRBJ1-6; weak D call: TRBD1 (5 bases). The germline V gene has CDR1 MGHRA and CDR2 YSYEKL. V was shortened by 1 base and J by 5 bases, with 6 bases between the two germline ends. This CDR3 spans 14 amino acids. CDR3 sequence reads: CASSQGRDNSPLHF. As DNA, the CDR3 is TGCGCCAGCAGCCAAGGCAGGGATAATTCACCCCTCCACTTT.

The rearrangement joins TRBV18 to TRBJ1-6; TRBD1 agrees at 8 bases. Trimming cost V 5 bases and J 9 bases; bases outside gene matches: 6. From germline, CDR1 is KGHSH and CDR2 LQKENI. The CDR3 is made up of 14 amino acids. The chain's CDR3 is CASSSTGAASPLHF. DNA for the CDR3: TGTGCCAGCTCATCGACAGGGGCCGCTTCACCCCTCCACTTT.

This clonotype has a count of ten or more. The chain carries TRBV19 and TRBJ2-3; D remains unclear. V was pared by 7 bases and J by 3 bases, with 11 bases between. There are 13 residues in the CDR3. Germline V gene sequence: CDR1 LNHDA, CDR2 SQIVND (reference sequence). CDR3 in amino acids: CASKDGSTDTQYF. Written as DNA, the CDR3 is TGTGCCAGTAAGGACGGTTCAACAGATACGCAGTATTTT.

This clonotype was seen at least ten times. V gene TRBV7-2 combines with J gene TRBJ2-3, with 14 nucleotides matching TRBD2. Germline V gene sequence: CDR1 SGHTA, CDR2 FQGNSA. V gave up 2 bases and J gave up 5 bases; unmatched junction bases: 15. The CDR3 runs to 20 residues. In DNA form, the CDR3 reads TGTGCCAGCAGCTTATCCCTAACCGGGACTAGCGGGAGATCCCGAGATACGCAGTATTTT. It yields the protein CASSLSLTGTSGRSRDTQYF.

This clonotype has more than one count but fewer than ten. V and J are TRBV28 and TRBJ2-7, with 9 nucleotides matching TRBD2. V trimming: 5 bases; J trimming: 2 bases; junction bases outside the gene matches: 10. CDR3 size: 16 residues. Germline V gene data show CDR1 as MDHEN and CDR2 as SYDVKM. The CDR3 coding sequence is TGTGCCAGCAGTATACCGACTAGCGGAACCGCCTACGAGCAGTACTTC. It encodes CASSIPTSGTAYEQYF.

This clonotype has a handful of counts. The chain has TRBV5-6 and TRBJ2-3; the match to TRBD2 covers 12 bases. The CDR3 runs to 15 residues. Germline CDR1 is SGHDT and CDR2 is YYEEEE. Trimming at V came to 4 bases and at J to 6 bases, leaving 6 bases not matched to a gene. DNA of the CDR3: TGTGCCAGCAGCACCCGACTAGCGGGAGTGGATACGCAGTATTTT. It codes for CASSTRLAGVDTQYF. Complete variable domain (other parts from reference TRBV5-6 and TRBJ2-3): DAGVTQSPTHLIKTRGQQVTLRCSPKSGHDTVSWYQQALGQGPQFIFQYYEEEERQRGNFPDRFSGHQFPNYSSELNVNALLLGDSALYLCASSTRLAGVDTQYFGPGTRLTVL.

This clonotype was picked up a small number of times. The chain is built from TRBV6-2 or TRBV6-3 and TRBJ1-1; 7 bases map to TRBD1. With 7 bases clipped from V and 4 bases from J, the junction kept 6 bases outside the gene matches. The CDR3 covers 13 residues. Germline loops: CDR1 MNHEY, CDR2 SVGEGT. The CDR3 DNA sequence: TGTGCCAGCACTACAGGGGCCGGCACTGAAGCTTTCTTT. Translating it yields CASTTGAGTEAFF.

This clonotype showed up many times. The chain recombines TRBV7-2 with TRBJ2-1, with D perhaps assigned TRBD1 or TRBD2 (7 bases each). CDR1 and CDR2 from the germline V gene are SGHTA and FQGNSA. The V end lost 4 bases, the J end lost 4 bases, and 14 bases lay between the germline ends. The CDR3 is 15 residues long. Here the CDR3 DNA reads TGTGCCAGCAGCTCAGCAGGGGGAGGGTACAATGAGCAGTTCTTC. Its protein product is CASSSAGGGYNEQFF.

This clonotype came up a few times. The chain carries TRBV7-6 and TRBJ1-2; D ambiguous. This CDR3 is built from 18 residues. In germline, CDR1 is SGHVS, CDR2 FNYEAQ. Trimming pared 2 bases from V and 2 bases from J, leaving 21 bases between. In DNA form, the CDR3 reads TGTGCCAGCAGCTTACCCTCCCTTCATGGCTGGTCCAACTATGGCTACACCTTC. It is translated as CASSLPSLHGWSNYGYTF.

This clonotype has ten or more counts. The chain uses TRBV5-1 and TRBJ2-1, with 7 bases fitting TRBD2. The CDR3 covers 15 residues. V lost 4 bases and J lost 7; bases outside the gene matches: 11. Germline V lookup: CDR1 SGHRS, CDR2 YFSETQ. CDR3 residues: CASSLRSGNSNEQFF. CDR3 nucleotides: TGCGCCAGCAGCCTACGAAGCGGGAATTCTAATGAGCAGTTCTTC.

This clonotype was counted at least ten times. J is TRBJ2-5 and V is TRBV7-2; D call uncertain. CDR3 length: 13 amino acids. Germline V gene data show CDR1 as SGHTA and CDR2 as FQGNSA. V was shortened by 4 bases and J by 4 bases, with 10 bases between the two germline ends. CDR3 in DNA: TGTGCCAGCAGCTCCCAGGAAAGAGAGACCCAGTACTTC. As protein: CASSSQERETQYF.

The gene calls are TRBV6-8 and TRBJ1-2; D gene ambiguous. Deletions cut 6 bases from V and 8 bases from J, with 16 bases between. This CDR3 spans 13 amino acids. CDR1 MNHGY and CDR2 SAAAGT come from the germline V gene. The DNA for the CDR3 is TGTGCCAGCAGCCAATCGGGAATGGGAGGCTACACCTTC. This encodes CASSQSGMGGYTF.